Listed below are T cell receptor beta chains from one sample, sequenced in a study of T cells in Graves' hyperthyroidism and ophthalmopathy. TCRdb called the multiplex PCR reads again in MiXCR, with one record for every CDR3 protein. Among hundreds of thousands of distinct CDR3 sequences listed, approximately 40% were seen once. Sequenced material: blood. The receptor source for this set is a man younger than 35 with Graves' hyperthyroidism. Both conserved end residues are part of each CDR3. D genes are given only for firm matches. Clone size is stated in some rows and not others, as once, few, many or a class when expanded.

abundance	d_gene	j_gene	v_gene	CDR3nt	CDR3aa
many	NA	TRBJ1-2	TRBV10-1	TGCGCCAGCAGTGCCGACAGAGCCTATGGCTACACCTTC	CASSADRAYGYTF
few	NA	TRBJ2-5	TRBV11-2	TGTGCCAGCAGCTTAGCTCCCCCGGTCGGTTGGGAGACCCAGTACTTC	CASSLAPPVGWETQYF
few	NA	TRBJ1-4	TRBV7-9	TGTGCCGCGGGAGGGGACCTTAATGAAAAACTGTTTTTT	CAAGGDLNEKLFF
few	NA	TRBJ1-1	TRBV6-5	TGTGCCAGCAGTCCCCGTTGGTCCATGAACACTGAAGCTTTCTTT	CASSPRWSMNTEAFF
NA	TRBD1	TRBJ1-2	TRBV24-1	TGTGCCACCAGTGATTCCGGACAGGCCTATGGCTACACCTTC	CATSDSGQAYGYTF
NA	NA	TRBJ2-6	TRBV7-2	TGTGCCAGCAGCTTAATAGTGGGACTGATCATCTCTGGGGTCAACGTCCTGACTTTC	CASSLIVGLIISGVNVLTF
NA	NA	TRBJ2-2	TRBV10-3	TGTGCCATCAGCCCACAGGGTCCCACCGGGGAGCTGTTTTTT	CAISPQGPTGELFF
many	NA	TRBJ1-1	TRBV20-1	TGCAGTGCTAGACAGGGGCTAATGAACACTGAAGCTTTCTTT	CSARQGLMNTEAFF
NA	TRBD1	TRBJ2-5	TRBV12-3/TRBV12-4	TGTGCCTGGAACCCCGGGACAGGGGGCGCCGAACAGTACTTC	CAWNPGTGGAEQYF
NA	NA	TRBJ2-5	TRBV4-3	TGCGCCAGCAGCCAAGAGGAGGGAGGAGAGACCCAGTACTTC	CASSQEEGGETQYF
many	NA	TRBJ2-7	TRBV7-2	TGTGCCAGCAGCTCGGACGGACCCTACGAGCAGTACTTC	CASSSDGPYEQYF
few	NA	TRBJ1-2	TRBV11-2	TGTGCCAGCAGCGGAGACAGGAACTATGGCTACACCTTC	CASSGDRNYGYTF
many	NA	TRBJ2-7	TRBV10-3	TGTGCCATCGCCGCGACAGAAGGAGAGCAGTACTTC	CAIAATEGEQYF
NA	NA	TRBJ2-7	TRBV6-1	TGTGCCAGCAGTAGGACTCAAAAATCCTACGAGCAGTACTTC	CASSRTQKSYEQYF
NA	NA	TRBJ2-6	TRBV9	TGTGCCAGCTTCCAAGGGTCGGGGTCGGGGGCCAACGTCCTGACTTTC	CASFQGSGSGANVLTF
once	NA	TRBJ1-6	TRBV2	TGTGCCAGCAGTGAAACGGGGCCTAATTCACCCCTCCACTTT	CASSETGPNSPLHF
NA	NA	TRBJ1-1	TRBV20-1	TGCAGTGCTAGAGATGAGTCTTGGAACACTGAAGCTTTCTTT	CSARDESWNTEAFF
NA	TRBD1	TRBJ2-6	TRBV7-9	TGTGCCAGTAGTACTCGGGACAGGGCTAGTGGGGCCAACGTCCCGACTTTC	CASSTRDRASGANVPTF
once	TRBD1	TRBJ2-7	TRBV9	TGTGCCAGCAGCGCGATTACAGGGGGCGAGCAGTACTTC	CASSAITGGEQYF
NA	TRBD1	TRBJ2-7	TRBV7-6	TGTGCCAGCAGTTACGACAGGGGCTACCCCTACGAGCAGTACTTC	CASSYDRGYPYEQYF
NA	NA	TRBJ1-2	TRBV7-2	TGTGCCAGCAGCTTAGGTTTGCAGGGCTATGGCTACACCTTC	CASSLGLQGYGYTF
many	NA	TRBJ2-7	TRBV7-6	TGTGCCAGCAGCAAACAGGGTTTTGACGAGCAGTACTTC	CASSKQGFDEQYF
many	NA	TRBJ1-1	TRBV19	TGTGCCAGTAGTATTGGGGCCCGGGCCACTGAAGCTTTCTTT	CASSIGARATEAFF
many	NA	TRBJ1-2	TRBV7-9	TGTGCCAGCAGCTTATACTGGAACTATGGCTACACCTTC	CASSLYWNYGYTF
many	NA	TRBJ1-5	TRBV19	TGTGCCAGTAGTATAGATCGACAGAACAATCAGCCCCAGCATTTT	CASSIDRQNNQPQHF
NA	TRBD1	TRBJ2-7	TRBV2	TGTGCCAGCAGAGGGGGACAGGGGCTCTCCCCCGAGGGAACTCACGAGCAGTACTTC	CASRGGQGLSPEGTHEQYF
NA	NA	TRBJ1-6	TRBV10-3	TGTGCCATCAGAGGACTAGCGGGAGGCAATTCACCCCTCCACTTT	CAIRGLAGGNSPLHF
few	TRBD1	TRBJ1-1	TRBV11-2	TGTGCCAGCAGCTGGACTACAGGGGTGGCTGAAGCTTTCTTT	CASSWTTGVAEAFF
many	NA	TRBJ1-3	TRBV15	TGTGCCACGCAGGAGGGGGGGGACTCTGGAAACACCATATATTTT	CATQEGGDSGNTIYF
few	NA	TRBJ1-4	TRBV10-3	TGTGCCAGCACCCTGGAGGCCATGGGTGAAAAACTGTTTTTT	CASTLEAMGEKLFF
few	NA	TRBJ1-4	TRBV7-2	TGTGCCAGCAGCTTAGCAGGGGCCGGGAAACTGTTTTTT	CASSLAGAGKLFF
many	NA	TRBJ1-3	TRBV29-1	TGCAGCGCCCGAGGGCGGCGGGACACCATATATTTT	CSARGRRDTIYF
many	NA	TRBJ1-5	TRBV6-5	TGTGCCAGCAGTCACCAGAGCAATCAGCCCCAGCATTTT	CASSHQSNQPQHF
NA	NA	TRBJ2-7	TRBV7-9	TGTGCCAGCAGCCCCTCCCAAGGCCTAGTCCTCTACGAGCAGTACTTC	CASSPSQGLVLYEQYF
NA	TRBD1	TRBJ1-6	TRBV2	TGTGCCAGCAGTGTATTACAGGGGGCAGACTCACCCCTCCACTTT	CASSVLQGADSPLHF
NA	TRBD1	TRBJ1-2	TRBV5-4	TGTGCCAGCAGCTTGGCCGTGGGACAGGCTAGGGGTGGCTACACCTTC	CASSLAVGQARGGYTF
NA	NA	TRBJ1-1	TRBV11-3	TGTGCCAGCAGCTTAGAGGAGACGGGAACTGAAGCTTTCTTT	CASSLEETGTEAFF
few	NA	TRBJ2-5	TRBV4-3	TGCGCCAGCAGCCAAGGACCCACGAGGGAGACCCAGTACTTC	CASSQGPTRETQYF
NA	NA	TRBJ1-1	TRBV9	TGTGCCAGCAGGTCTACGGGACGGCGGCTTAACACTGAAGCTTTCTTT	CASRSTGRRLNTEAFF
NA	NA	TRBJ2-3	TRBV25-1	TGTGCCAGCAGTGATCCTGGGAGCACAGATACGCAGTATTTT	CASSDPGSTDTQYF
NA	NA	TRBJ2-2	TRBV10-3	TGTGCCATCAACGGGGGAACCCCCGGGGAGCTGTTTTTT	CAINGGTPGELFF